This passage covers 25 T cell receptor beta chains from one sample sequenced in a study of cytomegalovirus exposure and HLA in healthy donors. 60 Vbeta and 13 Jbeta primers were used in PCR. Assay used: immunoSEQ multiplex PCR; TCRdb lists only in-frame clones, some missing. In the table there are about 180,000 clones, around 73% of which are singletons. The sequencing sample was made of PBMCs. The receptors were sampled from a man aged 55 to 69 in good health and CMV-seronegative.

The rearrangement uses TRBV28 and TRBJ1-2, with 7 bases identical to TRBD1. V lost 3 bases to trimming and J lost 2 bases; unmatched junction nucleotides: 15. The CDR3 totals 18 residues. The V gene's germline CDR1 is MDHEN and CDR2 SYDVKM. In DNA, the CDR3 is TGTGCCAGCAGTTTGGTGGGGACAGACCTCACTTTAAACTATGGCTACACCTTC. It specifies CASSLVGTDLTLNYGYTF.

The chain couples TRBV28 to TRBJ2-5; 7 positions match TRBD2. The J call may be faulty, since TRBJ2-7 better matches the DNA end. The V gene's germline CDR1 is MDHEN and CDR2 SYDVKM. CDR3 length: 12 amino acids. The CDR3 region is CASYREGNEQYF. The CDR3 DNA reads TGTGCCAGCTATAGGGAGGGGAACGAGCAGTACTTC.

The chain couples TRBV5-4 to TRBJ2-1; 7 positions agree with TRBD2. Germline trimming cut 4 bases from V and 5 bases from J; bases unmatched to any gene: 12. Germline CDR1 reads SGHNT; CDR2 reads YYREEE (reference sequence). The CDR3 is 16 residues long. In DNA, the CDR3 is TGTGCCAGCAGCGACCTATGGAAAAGCGGGAACAATGAGCAGTTCTTC. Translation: CASSDLWKSGNNEQFF.

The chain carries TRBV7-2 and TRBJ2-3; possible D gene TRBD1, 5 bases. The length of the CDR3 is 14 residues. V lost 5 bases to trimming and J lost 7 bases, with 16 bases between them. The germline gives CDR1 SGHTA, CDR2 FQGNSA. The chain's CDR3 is CASSLTDSINTQYF. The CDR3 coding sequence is TGTGCCAGCAGCCTAACCGACAGCATCAATACGCAGTATTTT.

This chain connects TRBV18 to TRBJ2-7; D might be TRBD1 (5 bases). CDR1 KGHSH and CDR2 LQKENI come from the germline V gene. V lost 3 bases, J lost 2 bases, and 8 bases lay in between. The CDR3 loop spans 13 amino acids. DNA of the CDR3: TGTGCCAGCTCACCGTCAGGGACCTACGAGCAGTACTTC. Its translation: CASSPSGTYEQYF.

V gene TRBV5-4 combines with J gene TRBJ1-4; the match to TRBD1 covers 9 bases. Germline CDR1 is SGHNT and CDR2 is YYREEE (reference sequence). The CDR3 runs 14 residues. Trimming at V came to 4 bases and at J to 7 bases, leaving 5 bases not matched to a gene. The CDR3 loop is CASSDTGQGEKLFF. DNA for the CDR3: TGTGCCAGCAGCGACACGGGACAGGGTGAAAAACTGTTTTTT.

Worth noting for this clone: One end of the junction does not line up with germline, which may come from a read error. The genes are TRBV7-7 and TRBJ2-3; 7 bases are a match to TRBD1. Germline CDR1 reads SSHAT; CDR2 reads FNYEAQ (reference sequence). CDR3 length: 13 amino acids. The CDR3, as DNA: TGTGCTAGCAGCATAACAGGGGCAGATACGCAGTATTTT. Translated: CASSITGADTQYF. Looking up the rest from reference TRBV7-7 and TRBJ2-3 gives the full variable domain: GAGVSQSPRYKVTKRGQDVTLRCDPISSHATLYWYQQALGQGPEFLTYFNYEAQPDKSGLPSDRFSAERPEGSISTLTIQRTEQRDSAMYRCASSITGADTQYFGPGTRLTVL.

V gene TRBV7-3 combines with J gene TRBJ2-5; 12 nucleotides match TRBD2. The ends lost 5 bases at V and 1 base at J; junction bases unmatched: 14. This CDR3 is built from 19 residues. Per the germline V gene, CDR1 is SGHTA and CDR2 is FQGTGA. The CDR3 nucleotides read TGTGCCAGCAGCCAACCCGGACTAGCGGGGCGGGGGGGCCAAGAGACCCAGTACTTC. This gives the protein CASSQPGLAGRGGQETQYF.

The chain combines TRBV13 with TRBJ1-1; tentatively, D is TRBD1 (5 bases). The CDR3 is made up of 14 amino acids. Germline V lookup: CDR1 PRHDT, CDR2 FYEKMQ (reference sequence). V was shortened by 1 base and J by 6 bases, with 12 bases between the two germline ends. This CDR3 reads CASSLDSGGSEAFF. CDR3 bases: TGTGCCAGCAGCTTAGATTCCGGGGGGTCTGAAGCTTTCTTT.

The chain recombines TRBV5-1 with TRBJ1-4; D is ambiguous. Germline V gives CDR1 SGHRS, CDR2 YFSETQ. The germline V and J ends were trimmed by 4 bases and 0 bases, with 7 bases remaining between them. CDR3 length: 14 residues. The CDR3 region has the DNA TGCGCCAGCAGCCTGACTACAACTAATGAAAAACTGTTTTTT. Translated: CASSLTTTNEKLFF.

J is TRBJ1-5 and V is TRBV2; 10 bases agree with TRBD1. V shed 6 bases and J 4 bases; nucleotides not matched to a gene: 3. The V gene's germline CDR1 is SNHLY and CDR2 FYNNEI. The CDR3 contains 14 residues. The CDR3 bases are TGTGCCAGCAGGGTGGGACAGGGGAATCAGCCCCAGCATTTT. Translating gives CASRVGQGNQPQHF. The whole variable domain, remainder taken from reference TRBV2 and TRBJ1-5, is EPEVTQTPSHQVTQMGQEVILRCVPISNHLYFYWYRQILGQKVEFLVSFYNNEISEKSEIFDDQFSVERPDGSNFTLKIRSTKLEDSAMYFCASRVGQGNQPQHFGDGTRLSIL.

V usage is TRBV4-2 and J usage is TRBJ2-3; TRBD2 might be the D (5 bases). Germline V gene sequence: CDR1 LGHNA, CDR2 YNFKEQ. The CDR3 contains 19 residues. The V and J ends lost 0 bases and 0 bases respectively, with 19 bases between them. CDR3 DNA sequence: TGTGCCAGCAGCCAAGAAAGGGTCTTTGAAAGCGGAAGCACAGATACGCAGTATTTT. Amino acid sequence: CASSQERVFESGSTDTQYF.

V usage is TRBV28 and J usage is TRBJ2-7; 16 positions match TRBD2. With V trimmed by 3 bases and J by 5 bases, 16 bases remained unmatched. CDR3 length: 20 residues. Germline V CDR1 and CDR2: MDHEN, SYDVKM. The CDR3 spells CASSLFGRGLAGGPLHEQYF. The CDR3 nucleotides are TGTGCCAGCAGTTTGTTCGGGCGGGGACTAGCGGGAGGGCCTCTCCACGAGCAGTACTTC.

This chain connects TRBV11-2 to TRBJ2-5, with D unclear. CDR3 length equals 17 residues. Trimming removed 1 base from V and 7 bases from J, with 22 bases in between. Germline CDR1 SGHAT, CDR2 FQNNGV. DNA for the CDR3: TGTGCCAGCAGCTTAGTTCCGGATCCCCTGAGCACGGGGACCCAGTACTTC. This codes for CASSLVPDPLSTGTQYF.

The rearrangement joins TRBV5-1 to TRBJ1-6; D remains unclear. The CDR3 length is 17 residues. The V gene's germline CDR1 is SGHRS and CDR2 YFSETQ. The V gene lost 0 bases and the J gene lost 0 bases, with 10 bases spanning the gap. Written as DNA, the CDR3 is TGCGCCAGCAGCTTGGTGCAGGAAAACTCCTATAATTCACCCCTCCACTTT. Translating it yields CASSLVQENSYNSPLHF.

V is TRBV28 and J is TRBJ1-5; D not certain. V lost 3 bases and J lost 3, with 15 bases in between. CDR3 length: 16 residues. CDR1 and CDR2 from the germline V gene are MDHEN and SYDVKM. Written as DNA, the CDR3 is TGTGCCAGCAGTTTTCTCACGGGTCTCCTCAATCAGCCCCAGCATTTT. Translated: CASSFLTGLLNQPQHF.

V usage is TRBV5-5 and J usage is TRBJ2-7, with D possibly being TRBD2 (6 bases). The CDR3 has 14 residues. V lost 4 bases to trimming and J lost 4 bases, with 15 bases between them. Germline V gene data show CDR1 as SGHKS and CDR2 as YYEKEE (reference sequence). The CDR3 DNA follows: TGTGCCAGCAGCCCCCCGGGGGACCCATACGAGCAGTACTTC. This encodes CASSPPGDPYEQYF. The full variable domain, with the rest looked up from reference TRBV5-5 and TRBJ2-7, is DAGVTQSPTHLIKTRGQQVTLRCSPISGHKSVSWYQQVLGQGPQFIFQYYEKEERGRGNFPDRFSARQFPNYSSELNVNALLLGDSALYLCASSPPGDPYEQYFGPGTRLTVT.

As DNA, the CDR3 is TGTGCCAGCAGTGTCCTGAACACGGACAGGGAGACAAGTCAGCCCCAGCATTTT. This sequence encodes CASSVLNTDRETSQPQHF. The genes are TRBV6-4 and TRBJ1-5; 8 nucleotides match TRBD1. V shed 4 bases and J 6 bases; nucleotides not matched to a gene: 17. The CDR3 has 18 amino acids. Germline CDR1 reads MRHNA; CDR2 reads SNTAGT.

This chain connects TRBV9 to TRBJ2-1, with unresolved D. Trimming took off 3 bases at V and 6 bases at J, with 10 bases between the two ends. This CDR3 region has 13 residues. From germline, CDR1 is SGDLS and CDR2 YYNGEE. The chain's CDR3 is CASSAQSSNEQFF. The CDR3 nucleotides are TGTGCCAGCAGCGCCCAGTCCAGCAATGAGCAGTTCTTC.

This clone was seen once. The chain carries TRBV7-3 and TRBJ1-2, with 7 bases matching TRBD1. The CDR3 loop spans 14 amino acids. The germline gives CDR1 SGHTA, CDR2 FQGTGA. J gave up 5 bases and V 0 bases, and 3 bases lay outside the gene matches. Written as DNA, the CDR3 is TGTGCCAGCAGCTTAACTGGGACAGAATATGGCTACACCTTC. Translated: CASSLTGTEYGYTF.

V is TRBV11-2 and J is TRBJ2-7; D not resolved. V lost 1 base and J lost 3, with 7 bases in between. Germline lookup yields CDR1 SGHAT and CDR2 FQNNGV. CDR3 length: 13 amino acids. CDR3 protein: CASSLGHFYEQYF. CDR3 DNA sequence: TGTGCCAGCAGCTTAGGACACTTCTACGAGCAGTACTTC.

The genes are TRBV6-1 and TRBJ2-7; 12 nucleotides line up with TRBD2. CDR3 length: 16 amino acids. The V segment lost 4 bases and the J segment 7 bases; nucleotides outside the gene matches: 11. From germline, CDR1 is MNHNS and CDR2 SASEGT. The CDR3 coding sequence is TGTGCCAGCAGTGTGGTGTCTAGCGGGGGGGCGGGGGAGCAGTACTTC. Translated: CASSVVSSGGAGEQYF.

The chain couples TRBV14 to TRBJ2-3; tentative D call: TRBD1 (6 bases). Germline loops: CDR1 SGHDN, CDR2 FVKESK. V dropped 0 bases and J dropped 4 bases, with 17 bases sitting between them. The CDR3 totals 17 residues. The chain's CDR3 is CASSQDRGPLTSDTQYF. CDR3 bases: TGTGCCAGCAGCCAAGACAGGGGCCCTCTTACCTCAGATACGCAGTATTTT.

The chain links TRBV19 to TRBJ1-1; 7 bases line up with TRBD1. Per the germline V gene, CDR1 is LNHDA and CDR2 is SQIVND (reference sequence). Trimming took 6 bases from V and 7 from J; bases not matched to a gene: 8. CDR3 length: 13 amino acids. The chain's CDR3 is CASSRGQESEAFF. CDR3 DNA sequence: TGTGCCAGTAGCAGAGGACAGGAGAGTGAAGCTTTCTTT.

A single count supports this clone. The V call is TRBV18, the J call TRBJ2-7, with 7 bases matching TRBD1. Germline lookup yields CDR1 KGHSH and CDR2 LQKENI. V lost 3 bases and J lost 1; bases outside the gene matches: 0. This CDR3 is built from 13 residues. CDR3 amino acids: CASSPGQSYEQYF. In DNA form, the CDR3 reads TGTGCCAGCTCACCGGGACAGTCCTACGAGCAGTACTTC.